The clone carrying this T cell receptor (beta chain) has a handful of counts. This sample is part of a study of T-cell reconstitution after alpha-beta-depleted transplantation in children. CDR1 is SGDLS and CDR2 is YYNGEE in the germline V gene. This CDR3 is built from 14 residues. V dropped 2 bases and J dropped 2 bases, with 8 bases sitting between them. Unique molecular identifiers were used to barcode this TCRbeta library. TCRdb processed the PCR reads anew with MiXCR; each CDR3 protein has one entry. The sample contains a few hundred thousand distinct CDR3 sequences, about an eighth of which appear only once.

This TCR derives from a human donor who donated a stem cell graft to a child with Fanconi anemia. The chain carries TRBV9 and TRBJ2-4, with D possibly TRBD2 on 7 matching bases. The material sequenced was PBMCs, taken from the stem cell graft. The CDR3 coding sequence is TGTGCCAGCAGCGTGGGGGGGCCCAAAAACATTCAGTACTTC. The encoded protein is CASSVGGPKNIQYF.